What follows are 4 T cell receptor beta chains derived from one specimen sequenced in a study of post-analysis software for immune sequencing data. Study-wide results and caveats: Patients had higher frequencies than controls of five or six TRBV segments, including TRBV5-6, TRBV5-1 and TRBV20-1.

These receptors have no identified antigens. Included in the TCR beta cDNA libraries were unique molecular identifiers. TCRdb re-called the PCR reads through MiXCR, storing one row per CDR3 protein. The sample has hundreds of thousands of distinct CDR3 sequences, about 27% seen once. Sequenced sample: blood. Every receptor here comes from a girl aged 10 to 17 with multiple sclerosis.

The chain is built from TRBV5-5 and TRBJ1-2; TRBD1 agrees at 9 bases. Germline V gene lookup returns CDR1 SGHKS and CDR2 YYEKEE (reference sequence). This CDR3 has 15 amino acids. The J segment lost 4 bases and the V segment lost 4 bases, leaving 8 bases of the junction unmatched. Here the CDR3 reads CASSGGQGPFYGYTF. For the CDR3, the DNA is TGTGCCAGCAGCGGGGGACAGGGACCCTTCTATGGCTACACCTTC.

The chain is built from TRBV13 and TRBJ2-7, with D perhaps matching TRBD1 or TRBD2 (5 bases each). The germline V and J ends were trimmed by 5 bases and 2 bases, with 16 bases remaining between them. CDR1 and CDR2 from the germline V gene are PRHDT and FYEKMQ (reference sequence). The CDR3 sequence is 15 residues long. The CDR3 protein is CASSTTSGRAYEQYF. CDR3 DNA sequence: TGTGCCAGCAGCACTACGTCGGGGCGCGCCTACGAGCAGTACTTC.

This chain uses TRBV6-6 with TRBJ2-1; D not certain. Germline-derived CDR1 and CDR2 are MNHNY and SVGAGI (reference sequence). The CDR3 extends over 14 amino acids. Between the trimmed V and J ends, which lost 1 base and 5 bases, there was a span of 9 bases. The CDR3 DNA is TGTGCCAGCAGTTACTTGGTGAGAAACAATGAGCAGTTCTTC. Its protein is CASSYLVRNNEQFF.

The CDR3 here is CASSLVGVSGELFF. The CDR3, as DNA: TGCGCCAGCAGCCTCGTCGGGGTCTCCGGGGAGCTGTTTTTT. The chain has TRBV4-1 and TRBJ2-2, with D tentatively TRBD2 (5 bases). The CDR3 consists of 14 residues. The V gene's germline CDR1 is MGHRA and CDR2 YSYEKL. V was cut by 4 bases and J by 6 bases, with 12 bases left in between.